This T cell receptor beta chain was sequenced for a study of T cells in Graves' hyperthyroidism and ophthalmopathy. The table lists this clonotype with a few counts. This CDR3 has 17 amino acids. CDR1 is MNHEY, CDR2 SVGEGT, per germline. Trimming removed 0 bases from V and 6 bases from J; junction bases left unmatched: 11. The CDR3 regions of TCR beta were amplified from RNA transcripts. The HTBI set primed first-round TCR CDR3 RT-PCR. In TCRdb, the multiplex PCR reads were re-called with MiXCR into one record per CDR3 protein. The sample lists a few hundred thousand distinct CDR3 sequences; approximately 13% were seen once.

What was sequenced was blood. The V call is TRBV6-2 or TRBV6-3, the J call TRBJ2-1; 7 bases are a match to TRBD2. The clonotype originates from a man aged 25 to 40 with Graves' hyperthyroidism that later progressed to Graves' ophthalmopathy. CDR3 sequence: CASSYSWANGGINEQFF. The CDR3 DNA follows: TGTGCCAGCAGTTACTCGTGGGCTAACGGGGGGATCAATGAGCAGTTCTTC.